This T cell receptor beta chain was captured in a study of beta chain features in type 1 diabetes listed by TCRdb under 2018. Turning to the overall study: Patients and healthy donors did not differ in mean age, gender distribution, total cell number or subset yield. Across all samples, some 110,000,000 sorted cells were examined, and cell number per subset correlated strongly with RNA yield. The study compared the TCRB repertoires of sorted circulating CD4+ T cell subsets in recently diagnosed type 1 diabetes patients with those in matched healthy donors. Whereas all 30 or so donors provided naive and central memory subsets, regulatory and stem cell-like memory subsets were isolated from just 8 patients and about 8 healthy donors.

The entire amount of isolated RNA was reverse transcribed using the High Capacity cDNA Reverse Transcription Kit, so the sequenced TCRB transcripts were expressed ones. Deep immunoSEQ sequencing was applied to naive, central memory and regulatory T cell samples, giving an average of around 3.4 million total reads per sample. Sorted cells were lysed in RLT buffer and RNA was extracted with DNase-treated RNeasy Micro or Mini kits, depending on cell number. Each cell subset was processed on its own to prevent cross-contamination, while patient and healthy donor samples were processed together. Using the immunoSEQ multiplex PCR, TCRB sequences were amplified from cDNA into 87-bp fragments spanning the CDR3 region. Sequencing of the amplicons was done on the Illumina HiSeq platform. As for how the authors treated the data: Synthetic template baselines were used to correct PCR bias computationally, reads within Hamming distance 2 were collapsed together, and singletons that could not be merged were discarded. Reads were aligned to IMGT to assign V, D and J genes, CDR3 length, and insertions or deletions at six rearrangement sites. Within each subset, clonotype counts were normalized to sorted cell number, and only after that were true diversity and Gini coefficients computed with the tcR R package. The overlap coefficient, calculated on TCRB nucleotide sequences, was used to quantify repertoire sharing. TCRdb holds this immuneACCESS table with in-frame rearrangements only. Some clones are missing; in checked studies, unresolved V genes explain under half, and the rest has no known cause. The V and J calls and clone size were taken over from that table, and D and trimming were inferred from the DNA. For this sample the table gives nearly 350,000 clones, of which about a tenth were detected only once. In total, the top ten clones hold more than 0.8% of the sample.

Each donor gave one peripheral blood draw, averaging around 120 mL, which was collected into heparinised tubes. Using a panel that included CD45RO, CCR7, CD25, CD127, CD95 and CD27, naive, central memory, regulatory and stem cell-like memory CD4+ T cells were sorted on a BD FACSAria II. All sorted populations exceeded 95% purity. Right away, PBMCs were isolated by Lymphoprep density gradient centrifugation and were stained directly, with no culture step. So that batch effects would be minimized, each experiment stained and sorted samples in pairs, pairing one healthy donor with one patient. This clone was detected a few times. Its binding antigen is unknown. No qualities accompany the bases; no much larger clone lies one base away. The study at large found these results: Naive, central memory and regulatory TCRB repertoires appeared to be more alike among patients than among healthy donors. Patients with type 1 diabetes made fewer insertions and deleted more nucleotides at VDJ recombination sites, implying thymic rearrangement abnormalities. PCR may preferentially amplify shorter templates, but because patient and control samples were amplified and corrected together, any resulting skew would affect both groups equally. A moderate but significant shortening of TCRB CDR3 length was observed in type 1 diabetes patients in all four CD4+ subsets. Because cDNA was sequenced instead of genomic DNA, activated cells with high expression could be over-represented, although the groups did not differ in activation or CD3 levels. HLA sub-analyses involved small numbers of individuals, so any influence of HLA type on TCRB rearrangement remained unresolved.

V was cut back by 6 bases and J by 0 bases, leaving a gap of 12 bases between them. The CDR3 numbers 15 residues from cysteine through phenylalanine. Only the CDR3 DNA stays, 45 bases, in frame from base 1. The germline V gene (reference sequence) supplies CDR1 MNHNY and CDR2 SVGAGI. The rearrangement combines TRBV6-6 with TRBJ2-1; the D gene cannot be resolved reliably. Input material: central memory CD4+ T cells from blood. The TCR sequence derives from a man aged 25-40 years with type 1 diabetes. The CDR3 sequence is CASSPISSSYNEQFF. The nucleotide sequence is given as TGTGCCAGCAGCCCCATCTCGAGCTCCTACAATGAGCAGTTCTTC.